This T cell receptor (beta chain) was profiled in a study of T-cell memory formation after mild COVID-19. Study-wide findings and caveats: Contracting CD4+ clones lay largely in CM and EM, with CD8+ ones residing in EMRA. For second-wave clones that peaked at day 37, SARS-CoV-2 specificity went unverified. That cross-reactive memory joined was suggested by some responding clones appearing in pre-infection memory.

This clonotype has ten or more counts. Its antigen remains unidentified. Constant-segment-primed 5'RACE gave TCR alpha and TCR beta cDNA libraries with sample barcodes and UMIs. TCRdb reanalysed the 5' RACE reads using MiXCR and keeps one entry per CDR3 protein. The sample includes approximately 13,000 distinct CDR3 sequences, about 17% of them seen just once. Sequencing was carried out using PBMCs or a T cell subset sorted from them (not recorded which). This TCR came from a man between 18 and 29 years old who had mild COVID-19 (a few samples of this study predate the infection). Cell type and time point are not known.

The CDR3 nucleotides are TGTGCCAGCAGTTACCTGGGGGCTGGGGCCAACGTCCTGACTTTC. This sequence encodes CASSYLGAGANVLTF. The rearrangement uses TRBV6-5 and TRBJ2-6; D may be TRBD1 or TRBD2 (5 bases each). Germline lookup yields CDR1 MNHEY and CDR2 SVGAGI. V lost 2 bases, J lost 2 bases, and 7 bases lay in between. The CDR3 loop spans 15 amino acids.